The 17 T cell receptor beta chains below were found in one sample sequenced in a study of response to subunit inactivated influenza vaccine. TCRdb reprocessed the RT-PCR reads with MiXCR, giving one entry per CDR3 protein. The table has about 570,000 distinct CDR3 sequences, roughly 12% seen once; the top ten hold approximately 9.9%. These same records also appear under a second study, on T cells expressing NK-cell markers. According to that study: UMI-tagged 5'RACE template switching yielded the TCR beta cDNA.

The source material was PBMCs from blood, sampled on the day of vaccination. The receptor source for this set is a middle-aged man who received an inactivated influenza vaccine.

Only a few counts were recorded for this clonotype. A read error may account for a junction end that differs from germline. The rearrangement joins TRBV7-9 to TRBJ2-7, with D possibly being TRBD2 (5 bases). Germline CDR1 is SEHNR and CDR2 is FQNEAQ (reference sequence). There are 13 residues in the CDR3. The CDR3 loop is CASSLVPSEGLDF. CDR3 DNA sequence: TGTGCCAGCAGCTTAGTCCCGAGTGAGGGCCTCGACTTC. The whole variable domain, remainder taken from reference TRBV7-9 and TRBJ2-7, is DTGVSQNPRHKITKRGQNVTFRCDPISEHNRLYWYRQTLGQGPEFLTYFQNEAQLEKSRLLSDRFSAERPKGSFSTLEIQRTEQGDSAMYLCASSLVPSEGLDFGPGTRLTVT.

The table lists this clonotype with a few counts. J is TRBJ2-2 and V is TRBV7-6; 12 nucleotides align to TRBD2. Per germline, CDR1 SGHVS and CDR2 FNYEAQ. The CDR3 has 16 residues. Unmatched junction bases numbered 6, after V lost 10 bases and J lost 0 bases. The CDR3: CAIPLAGGTNTGELFF. The DNA for the CDR3 is TGTGCCATCCCTCTAGCGGGAGGGACGAACACCGGGGAGCTGTTTTTT.

To note about this clonotype: Compared with germline, one end of the junction differs, possibly owing to a read error. The CDR3 sequence: CCASWKGLADYNEQFF. The CDR3 region has the DNA TGCTGTGCTAGTTGGAAGGGACTAGCGGATTACAATGAGCAGTTCTTC. The genes are TRBV20-1 and TRBJ2-1, with 11 positions matching TRBD2. This CDR3 is 16 amino acids long. The germline CDR1 and CDR2 sequences are DFQATT and SNEGSKA (reference sequence).

The J gene is TRBJ2-7, the V gene TRBV5-1; 8 bases agree with TRBD1. The CDR3 loop spans 15 amino acids. Trimming cost V 2 bases and J 7 bases; bases outside gene matches: 11. Germline loops: CDR1 SGHRS, CDR2 YFSETQ. In nucleotides, the CDR3 is TGCGCCAGCAGCTTTAAGGACAGGGATGATGAAGAGCAGTACTTC. Residues: CASSFKDRDDEEQYF.

In its sample, this clonotype was seen once. An end of the junction does not agree with germline; a read error may underlie this. The chain uses TRBV27 and TRBJ2-2; D unclear. This CDR3 has 12 amino acids. Germline loops: CDR1 MNHEY, CDR2 SMNVEV (reference sequence). In DNA, the CDR3 is TGTACCAGCAGTTTAGGAACCGGGGAGCTGTTTTTT. This encodes CTSSLGTGELFF.

This clonotype was counted only a few times. The gene calls are TRBV27 and TRBJ2-6; D might be TRBD1 or TRBD2, each matching 5 bases. Germline CDR1 MNHEY, CDR2 SMNVEV (reference sequence). The CDR3 consists of 16 residues. Trimming stripped 5 bases from V and 0 bases from J, with 11 bases between. The CDR3 nucleotides read TGTGCCAGCAGTATCACTGGGGGCTCTGGGGCCAACGTCCTGACTTTC. Residues: CASSITGGSGANVLTF.

This clonotype appeared many times. The chain has TRBV5-1 and TRBJ1-2; no clear D gene. The CDR3 sequence is 12 residues long. Germline V gene lookup returns CDR1 SGHRS and CDR2 YFSETQ. The germline V and J ends were trimmed by 0 bases and 7 bases, with 7 bases remaining between them. In DNA, the CDR3 is TGCGCCAGCAGCTTGGAGTCTCGTGGCTACACCTTC. It specifies CASSLESRGYTF.

J is TRBJ1-2 and V is TRBV12-3 or TRBV12-4, with 7 nucleotides matching TRBD1. After removal of 6 bases from V and 5 bases from J, the junction contained 9 bases not matched to a gene. The CDR3 contains 14 residues. CDR3 DNA: TGTGCCAGCAGCCTCCAGGGACAGCCGTATGGCTACACCTTC. This translates into CASSLQGQPYGYTF.

This clonotype occurred many times. The chain uses TRBV3-1 and TRBJ1-2; D is ambiguous. V lost 8 bases to trimming and J lost 8 bases, with 18 bases between them. This CDR3 contains 13 residues. Germline CDR1 is LGHDT and CDR2 is YNNKEL (reference sequence). CDR3 loop: CASSPRAVAGYTF. The CDR3 coding sequence is TGTGCCAGCTCCCCGCGGGCGGTGGCGGGCTACACCTTC.

There are a few counts of this clonotype. The chain carries TRBV11-2 and TRBJ2-7; the D is unclear. This CDR3 region has 14 residues. With 1 base removed from V and 6 bases from J, the gap between germline ends came to 13 bases. The V gene's germline CDR1 is SGHAT and CDR2 FQNNGV. The CDR3 DNA reads as TGTGCCAGCAGCTTAGTCCCCGAGGAAGGCGAGCAGTACTTC. Its protein is CASSLVPEEGEQYF.

The chain employs TRBV5-1 and TRBJ2-5, with D unresolved. The length of the CDR3 is 15 residues. Deletions cut 1 base from V and 2 bases from J, with 12 bases between. The germline V gene encodes CDR1 SGHRS and CDR2 YFSETQ. The CDR3 loop reads CASSLLQTKQETQYF. CDR3 DNA sequence: TGCGCCAGCAGCTTGCTACAGACGAAACAAGAGACCCAGTACTTC.

This clonotype showed up just a few times. The chain joins TRBV5-1 to TRBJ2-5, with no clear D. This CDR3 comprises 12 residues. CDR1 SGHRS and CDR2 YFSETQ come from the germline V gene. Between the trimmed V and J ends, which lost 4 bases and 5 bases, there was a span of 9 bases. CDR3 amino acids: CASSHPAETQYF. CDR3 DNA: TGCGCCAGCAGCCATCCTGCGGAGACCCAGTACTTC. The complete variable domain, with remaining parts taken from reference TRBV5-1 and TRBJ2-5, reads KAGVTQTPRYLIKTRGQQVTLSCSPISGHRSVSWYQQTPGQGLQFLFEYFSETQRNKGNFPGRFSGRQFSNSRSEMNVSTLELGDSALYLCASSHPAETQYFGPGTRLLVL.

This chain connects TRBV27 to TRBJ2-1; no firm D call. The CDR3 is made up of 17 amino acids. V was cut by 5 bases and J by 0 bases, with 17 bases left in between. Germline-derived CDR1 and CDR2 are MNHEY and SMNVEV (reference sequence). CDR3 bases: TGTGCCAGCAGTCTGGACGGCCCACTTAGCTCCTACAATGAGCAGTTCTTC. Translation gives CASSLDGPLSSYNEQFF.

The genes are TRBV7-6 and TRBJ1-1; D is perhaps TRBD1 (6 bases). The CDR3 spans 15 residues. Trimming took 1 base from V and 5 from J, leaving 14 bases between them. CDR1 and CDR2 (germline): SGHVS, FNYEAQ. CDR3: CASSLGQAGETEAFF. The DNA for the CDR3 is TGTGCCAGCAGCTTAGGACAGGCGGGAGAAACTGAAGCTTTCTTT.

The chain is built from TRBV6-2 or TRBV6-3 and TRBJ2-2, with a weak D call TRBD1 (5 bases). V was cut by 3 bases and J by 7 bases, with 12 bases left in between. Per germline, CDR1 MNHEY and CDR2 SVGEGT. The CDR3 loop spans 14 amino acids. CDR3 region: CASSYSDSLGELFF. The CDR3 nucleotides read TGTGCCAGCAGTTATTCCGACAGCCTCGGGGAGCTGTTTTTT.

The gene calls are TRBV5-1 and TRBJ2-3; 10 bases align to TRBD2. V trimming: 0 bases; J trimming: 1 base; junction bases outside the gene matches: 2. The CDR3 runs 16 residues. Looked up from germline, CDR1 is SGHRS and CDR2 is YFSETQ. The CDR3 loop is CASSLATSGGTDTQYF. The DNA of the CDR3 is TGCGCCAGCAGCTTGGCTACTAGCGGGGGCACAGATACGCAGTATTTT.

This sequence joins TRBV7-8 and TRBJ2-6; a weak D match, TRBD2 (5 bases). CDR1 SGHVS and CDR2 FQNEAQ come from the germline V gene. The length of the CDR3 is 17 residues. The ends were cut back, 10 bases at V and 3 bases at J, with 22 bases in the middle. The CDR3 coding sequence is TGTGCCATCCCAGAGGTCCCCGGGGTTAGTGGGGCCAACGTCCTGACTTTC. Its protein product is CAIPEVPGVSGANVLTF.